The 28 T cell receptor beta chains reported below all come from one sample, sequenced in a study of T cell repertoires in cytomegalovirus infection. TCRdb reprocessed the reads with MiXCR, giving one entry per CDR3 protein. Seen here are fewer than 950,000 distinct CDR3 sequences, less than 35% observed once, and the top ten hold roughly an eighth. These receptors' antigens are unknown. The sequenced sample was cultured CD8+ T cells from PBMCs, obtained from culture after CMV antigen stimulation. The receptors here all came from a human donor in good health (CMV status not recorded). Some clones in this sample may be carry-over from other donors' samples.

The chain links TRBV19 to TRBJ1-1; D is unresolved. The germline V and J ends were trimmed by 4 bases and 8 bases, with 14 bases remaining between them. The germline gives CDR1 LNHDA, CDR2 SQIVND (reference sequence). The CDR3 length is 13 residues. The CDR3 protein is CASSTSWRVEAFF. The CDR3 DNA follows: TGTGCCAGTAGTACCTCATGGCGAGTGGAAGCTTTCTTT.

This clonotype was counted a few times. This chain links TRBV12-3 or TRBV12-4 with TRBJ2-7, with 10 nucleotides matching TRBD1. The CDR3 contains 15 residues. Losses at the gene ends were 5 bases for V and 3 bases for J; bases not matched to a gene: 7. CDR3 sequence: CASSDGDRGFYEQYV. CDR3 DNA sequence: TGTGCCAGCAGTGATGGGGACAGGGGCTTCTACGAGCAGTACGTC.

The chain combines TRBV5-6 with TRBJ2-7, with 8 nucleotides matching TRBD1. The CDR3 spans 13 residues. V was clipped by 4 bases and J by 2 bases; unmatched bases: 2. Germline V gene sequence: CDR1 SGHDT, CDR2 YYEEEE. CDR3 nucleotides: TGTGCCAGCAGCGGGGACAGGACCTACGAGCAGTACTTC. Encoded protein: CASSGDRTYEQYF. Full variable domain (missing parts from reference TRBV5-6 and TRBJ2-7): DAGVTQSPTHLIKTRGQQVTLRCSPKSGHDTVSWYQQALGQGPQFIFQYYEEEERQRGNFPDRFSGHQFPNYSSELNVNALLLGDSALYLCASSGDRTYEQYFGPGTRLTVT.

This clonotype came up many times. CDR3 DNA: TGTGCCAGCAGCTTAGGGAGGGAGGGGCGCCCTGAGCAGTACGTC. This sequence encodes CASSLGREGRPEQYV. This sequence joins TRBV7-8 and TRBJ2-7; 7 nucleotides line up with TRBD2. The CDR3 has 15 amino acids. Trimming removed 1 base from V and 7 bases from J; junction bases left unmatched: 10. CDR1 and CDR2 (germline): SGHVS, FQNEAQ.

This clonotype was picked up one time. The chain uses TRBV12-3 or TRBV12-4 and TRBJ1-1; no reliable D call. V gave up 3 bases and J gave up 0 bases, with 8 bases separating them. There are 14 residues in the CDR3. Here the CDR3 reads CASSFARLNTEAFF. CDR3 in DNA: TGTGCCAGCAGTTTTGCGAGGCTGAACACTGAAGCTTTCTTT.

J is TRBJ2-2 and V is TRBV6-2 or TRBV6-3, with 7 bases aligning to TRBD1. J gave up 6 bases and V 4 bases, and 8 bases lay outside the gene matches. The CDR3 runs to 15 residues. CDR1 is MNHEY, CDR2 SVGEGT, per germline. The CDR3 here is CASSSRGSRAGELFF. The DNA of the CDR3 is TGTGCCAGCAGTTCCAGGGGGAGTAGGGCCGGGGAGCTGTTTTTT.

This clonotype was observed many times. CDR3 in DNA: TGTGCCAGCAAAGGACTAGCGGCAGCCCAAGAGACCCAGTACTTC. Translating gives CASKGLAAAQETQYF. The V gene is TRBV7-2, the J gene TRBJ2-5, with 10 bases aligning to TRBD2. The CDR3 runs to 15 residues. CDR1 is SGHTA, CDR2 FQGNSA, per germline. J gave up 1 base and V 7 bases, and 6 bases lay outside the gene matches. The full variable domain, its missing parts supplied by reference TRBV7-2 and TRBJ2-5, is GAGVSQSPSNKVTEKGKDVELRCDPISGHTALYWYRQSLGQGLEFLIYFQGNSAPDKSGLPSDRFSAERTGGSVSTLTIQRTQQEDSAVYLCASKGLAAAQETQYFGPGTRLLVL.

This clonotype was recorded many times. This chain links TRBV7-8 with TRBJ1-1, with 7 bases lining up with TRBD1. Germline values: CDR1 SGHVS, CDR2 FQNEAQ. This CDR3 contains 16 residues. With V trimmed by 1 base and J by 6 bases, 11 bases remained unmatched. The CDR3: CASSLVEGQGGSEAFF. DNA of the CDR3: TGTGCCAGCAGCTTAGTAGAAGGGCAGGGGGGATCTGAAGCTTTCTTT.

The chain carries TRBV4-3 and TRBJ1-2; D ambiguous. Trimming cost V 4 bases and J 5 bases, with 20 bases left between them. Germline V CDR1 and CDR2: LGHNA, YSLEER. CDR3 length equals 16 residues. The CDR3 region has the DNA TGCGCCAGCAGCCCCTATGGTAGTGGGAAGTCATATGGCTACACCTTC. Translation gives CASSPYGSGKSYGYTF.

The chain is built from TRBV6-2 or TRBV6-3 and TRBJ2-7; either TRBD1 or TRBD2 may supply D (6 bases each). The CDR3 loop spans 15 amino acids. Germline V gene lookup returns CDR1 MNHEY and CDR2 SVGEGT. With 4 bases removed from V and 7 bases from J, the gap between germline ends came to 20 bases. In nucleotides, the CDR3 is TGTGCCAGCAGTTTCGGGGGTTCAGGGGATAGAGAGCAGTACGTC. This translates into CASSFGGSGDREQYV.

The chain joins TRBV27 to TRBJ2-1; the D is unclear. V lost 7 bases and J lost 1, with 14 bases in between. CDR3 length equals 15 residues. Germline CDR1 and CDR2: MNHEY and SMNVEV (reference sequence). DNA for the CDR3: TGTGCCAGCAAACGATCGCAGACGTCCTACAATGAGCAGTTCTTC. Amino acid sequence: CASKRSQTSYNEQFF.

The rearrangement joins TRBV7-9 to TRBJ2-5; D remains unclear. The CDR3 spans 15 residues. Trimming cost V 0 bases and J 5 bases, with 13 bases left between them. Germline CDR1 is SEHNR and CDR2 is FQNEAQ (reference sequence). CDR3 protein: CASSLAQSTKETQYF. The CDR3, as DNA: TGTGCCAGCAGCTTAGCGCAATCTACCAAGGAGACCCAGTACTTC.

This clonotype was counted only a few times. The rearrangement joins TRBV7-2 to TRBJ1-3, with D perhaps TRBD1 (5 bases). V was trimmed by 5 bases and J by 0 bases, leaving 11 bases between them. CDR1 is SGHTA, CDR2 FQGNSA, per germline. This CDR3 has 15 residues. The CDR3 DNA follows: TGTGCCAGCAGCCGGGACCTCACCTCTGGAAACACCATATATTTT. The encoded protein is CASSRDLTSGNTIYF. The complete variable domain, with remaining parts taken from reference TRBV7-2 and TRBJ1-3, reads GAGVSQSPSNKVTEKGKDVELRCDPISGHTALYWYRQSLGQGLEFLIYFQGNSAPDKSGLPSDRFSAERTGGSVSTLTIQRTQQEDSAVYLCASSRDLTSGNTIYFGEGSWLTVV.

This clonotype was counted only a few times. This rearrangement joins TRBV6-2 or TRBV6-3 to TRBJ2-3, with D perhaps matching TRBD2 (5 bases). The length of the CDR3 is 14 residues. CDR1 is MNHEY, CDR2 SVGEGT, per germline. V was shortened by 8 bases and J by 5 bases, with 17 bases between the two germline ends. CDR3 coding DNA: TGTGCCAGCTTACTAGGCCCTCCAAAAGATACGCAGTATTTT. The encoded protein is CASLLGPPKDTQYF.

This sequence joins TRBV12-3 or TRBV12-4 and TRBJ2-1; tentative D call: TRBD2 (7 bases). This CDR3 region has 15 residues. Trimming removed 9 bases at V and 3 bases at J, with 18 bases between. CDR3 sequence: CASNWGGGHYNEQFF. CDR3 sequence (DNA): TGTGCCAGTAATTGGGGGGGGGGCCACTACAATGAGCAGTTCTTC.

This sequence joins TRBV19 and TRBJ2-7; D call uncertain. From germline, CDR1 is LNHDA and CDR2 SQIVND (reference sequence). CDR3 size: 13 residues. Trimming removed 9 bases at V and 4 bases at J, with 16 bases between. The CDR3 bases are TGTGCCAGCGCTCCGGATAATACTTACGAGCAGTACGTC. Its protein product is CASAPDNTYEQYV.

The chain joins TRBV5-4 to TRBJ2-7; D might be TRBD2 (5 bases). Trimming took off 2 bases at V and 6 bases at J, with 15 bases between the two ends. The CDR3 has 14 amino acids. Germline-derived CDR1 and CDR2 are SGHNT and YYREEE (reference sequence). CDR3 region: CASSFGLAEGEQYF. CDR3 bases: TGTGCCAGCAGCTTTGGGCTAGCCGAAGGCGAGCAGTACTTC.

The rearrangement joins TRBV7-9 to TRBJ1-2; 9 positions agree with TRBD1. V lost 1 base, J lost 1 base, and 10 bases stayed unmatched. From germline, CDR1 is SEHNR and CDR2 FQNEAQ (reference sequence). CDR3 length: 18 amino acids. The CDR3 protein is CASSLVRVRDRVNYGYTF. The CDR3 coding sequence is TGTGCCAGCAGCTTAGTGAGGGTCCGGGACAGGGTTAACTATGGCTACACCTTC.

The rearrangement links TRBV19 to TRBJ1-4, with unresolved D. The V end lost 3 bases, the J end lost 7 bases, and 12 bases lay between the germline ends. The CDR3 length is 14 residues. Germline CDR1 and CDR2: LNHDA and SQIVND (reference sequence). The CDR3 region is CASSMRGRGEKLFF. The CDR3 DNA reads TGTGCCAGTAGTATGAGAGGGAGAGGTGAAAAACTGTTTTTT.

This clonotype was detected a few times. The V and J genes are TRBV7-9 and TRBJ2-7; D possibly corresponds to TRBD1 (6 bases). The length of the CDR3 is 17 residues. Trimming left V 1 base short and J 0 bases short, with 16 bases between. The germline CDR1 and CDR2 sequences are SEHNR and FQNEAQ (reference sequence). CDR3 in DNA: TGTGCCAGCAGCTTAGAGGCAGGGGAATATCGCTCCTACGAGCAGTACTTC. It codes for CASSLEAGEYRSYEQYF.

This chain connects TRBV19 to TRBJ2-2; D not certain. Trimming pared 8 bases from V and 2 bases from J, leaving 18 bases between. CDR1 and CDR2 (germline): LNHDA, SQIVND (reference sequence). This CDR3 comprises 16 residues. The CDR3 spells CASRKRFHSNTGELFF. The CDR3 DNA is TGTGCCAGTCGGAAGAGGTTCCACTCCAACACCGGGGAGCTGTTTTTT.

This clonotype occurred many times. The chain is built from TRBV7-9 and TRBJ2-7; D is undetermined. Per the germline V gene, CDR1 is SEHNR and CDR2 is FQNEAQ (reference sequence). The CDR3 is made up of 13 amino acids. Trimming removed 5 bases at V and 0 bases at J, with 8 bases between. The CDR3 DNA reads TGTGCCAGCAGCCCCCCGTCCTCCTACGAGCAGTACGTC. It specifies CASSPPSSYEQYV.

This chain joins TRBV20-1 and TRBJ2-7; 11 bases match TRBD2. Trimming cost V 1 base and J 0 bases; bases outside gene matches: 11. CDR1 DFQATT and CDR2 SNEGSKA come from the germline V gene (reference sequence). The CDR3 is 18 amino acids. The CDR3 bases are TGCAGTGCTAGAGTCGATCCTAGCGGGGGGCCCAACTCCTACGAGCAGTACGTC. Encoded protein: CSARVDPSGGPNSYEQYV.

This chain links TRBV6-2 or TRBV6-3 with TRBJ1-2; no reliable D call. Germline CDR1 reads MNHEY; CDR2 reads SVGEGT. Trimming stripped 7 bases from V and 3 bases from J, with 27 bases between. The length of the CDR3 is 18 residues. CDR3 DNA sequence: TGTGCCAGCATCCAAGCTGCCCAAATTTTGGGTCGGCACTATGGCTACACCTTC. Translating gives CASIQAAQILGRHYGYTF.

The genes are TRBV28 and TRBJ2-7, with D possibly being TRBD1 or TRBD2 (5 bases each). The V gene's germline CDR1 is MDHEN and CDR2 SYDVKM. This CDR3 region has 15 residues. The V end was cut by 5 bases, the J end by 0 bases, with 14 bases between. CDR3 protein: CASSPYRDGSYEQYV. The CDR3 DNA sequence: TGTGCCAGCAGTCCCTACCGGGACGGCTCCTACGAGCAGTACGTC.

This clonotype was seen ten or more times. The rearrangement uses TRBV12-5 and TRBJ1-1; 8 bases are a match to TRBD1. Germline V gene lookup returns CDR1 LGHNT and CDR2 FRNRAP. This CDR3 comprises 14 residues. With V trimmed by 1 base and J by 5 bases, 3 bases remained unmatched. CDR3 region: CASGLGTGLTEAFF. As DNA, the CDR3 is TGTGCTAGTGGTTTGGGGACAGGGTTGACTGAAGCTTTCTTT.

The chain has TRBV20-1 and TRBJ2-5, with 12 bases matching TRBD1. This CDR3 is 17 amino acids long. Germline V gene data show CDR1 as DFQATT and CDR2 as SNEGSKA (reference sequence). Germline trimming cut 1 base from V and 5 bases from J; bases unmatched to any gene: 11. The CDR3 DNA sequence: TGCAGTGCTAGAGGTTACCGGGACAGGGGGCCACCCGAGACCCAGTACTTC. This encodes CSARGYRDRGPPETQYF.

This clonotype was detected only a few times. The chain couples TRBV27 to TRBJ2-1, with 7 bases matching TRBD1. CDR1 and CDR2 (germline): MNHEY, SMNVEV (reference sequence). The CDR3 has 13 amino acids. V shed 8 bases and J 10 bases; nucleotides not matched to a gene: 11. CDR3 residues: CASGDSGLTEQFF. The CDR3 DNA follows: TGTGCCAGCGGGGACAGCGGATTAACCGAGCAGTTCTTC.